This passage covers 10 T cell receptor beta chains from one sample sequenced in a study of cytomegalovirus exposure and HLA in healthy donors. TCRdb's copy holds only in-frame clones and misses some; the assay was immunoSEQ multiplex PCR. The repertoire holds almost 75,000 clones, 85% seen once, with about 3% in the top ten. The sequenced sample was PBMCs. The receptors come from a man aged 25 to 40 in good health and CMV-seronegative.

The V and J genes are TRBV6-4 and TRBJ2-2, with TRBD1 matching over 8 bases. With 7 bases clipped from V and 1 base from J, the junction kept 5 bases outside the gene matches. CDR1 is MRHNA and CDR2 is SNTAGT in the germline V gene. This CDR3 has 15 amino acids. The CDR3 DNA is TGTGCCAGCACCCCCGGACAGGGGAACACCGGGGAGCTGTTTTTT. Protein product: CASTPGQGNTGELFF.

The rearrangement uses TRBV29-1 and TRBJ2-7, with 9 bases fitting TRBD1. Germline CDR1 and CDR2: SQVTM and ANQGSEA. The trim removed 7 bases at V and 3 bases at J, leaving 10 bases unmatched. This CDR3 has 14 amino acids. The CDR3, as DNA: TGCAGCGCTCGTCGACCGGGACAGGGCTACGAGCAGTACTTC. This gives the protein CSARRPGQGYEQYF.

The gene calls are TRBV6-5 and TRBJ1-6; no clear D. Trimming removed 6 bases at V and 7 bases at J, with 13 bases between. CDR3 length: 14 residues. The germline CDR1 and CDR2 sequences are MNHEY and SVGAGI. CDR3 amino acids: CASRYGRNNSPLHF. The CDR3 nucleotides are TGTGCCAGCAGGTACGGGAGAAACAATTCACCCCTCCACTTT.

V gene TRBV5-8 combines with J gene TRBJ1-2; no reliable D call. In germline, CDR1 is SGHTS, CDR2 YDEGEE. V shed 0 bases and J shed 4 bases, with 10 bases lying between them. This CDR3 contains 14 residues. The CDR3 loop is CASSLVQPFYGYTF. CDR3 nucleotide sequence: TGTGCCAGCAGCTTGGTACAGCCCTTCTATGGCTACACCTTC.

The chain has TRBV5-6 and TRBJ1-1; TRBD1 agrees at 8 bases. CDR1 SGHDT and CDR2 YYEEEE come from the germline V gene. With V trimmed by 3 bases and J by 8 bases, 0 bases remained unmatched. The CDR3 runs to 11 residues. The CDR3 sequence is CASSWDREAFF. DNA of the CDR3: TGTGCCAGCAGCTGGGACAGGGAAGCTTTCTTT.

The CDR3, as DNA: TGTGCCAGCAGCTTTCTCACCGGACAGTTGAACACCGGGGAGCTGTTTTTT. Translating it yields CASSFLTGQLNTGELFF. The chain employs TRBV5-4 and TRBJ2-2, with a possible D match to TRBD1 (6 bases). Germline CDR1 SGHNT, CDR2 YYREEE (reference sequence). V shed 2 bases and J shed 1 base, with 15 bases lying between them. CDR3 size: 17 residues.

The chain is built from TRBV29-1 and TRBJ1-1, with TRBD1 matching over 10 bases. Trimming removed 7 bases from V and 4 bases from J; junction bases left unmatched: 9. The CDR3 consists of 14 residues. The germline V gene has CDR1 SQVTM and CDR2 ANQGSEA. In nucleotides, the CDR3 is TGCAGCGCCGGGACAGGGGCTGTTCCCACTGAAGCTTTCTTT. Translating it yields CSAGTGAVPTEAFF.

V gene TRBV28 combines with J gene TRBJ1-1, with 7 nucleotides matching TRBD1. Germline V gene sequence: CDR1 MDHEN, CDR2 SYDVKM. The CDR3 is 16 residues long. The J segment lost 10 bases and the V segment lost 3 bases, leaving 17 bases of the junction unmatched. The CDR3 DNA is TGTGCCAGCAGTTTTCTTGAAGCCGGGACAGTTTTGTCAGCTTTCTTT. It specifies CASSFLEAGTVLSAFF. Supplemented by reference TRBV28 and TRBJ1-1, the full variable domain reads DVKVTQSSRYLVKRTGEKVFLECVQDMDHENMFWYRQDPGLGLRLIYFSYDVKMKEKGDIPEGYSVSREKKERFSLILESASTNQTSMYLCASSFLEAGTVLSAFFGQGTRLTVV.

The J gene is TRBJ2-1, the V gene TRBV6-5; D gene unclear. The CDR3 runs to 11 residues. Trimming cost V 6 bases and J 10 bases, with 10 bases left between them. CDR1 and CDR2 from the germline V gene are MNHEY and SVGAGI. Here the CDR3 reads CASRRLGEQFF. CDR3 coding DNA: TGTGCCAGCAGGAGACTCGGGGAGCAGTTCTTC.

This clone was seen a few times. The V and J genes are TRBV5-1 and TRBJ1-2, with 7 bases that match TRBD1. CDR3 length equals 16 residues. The V segment lost 3 bases and the J segment 8 bases; nucleotides outside the gene matches: 16. The germline CDR1 and CDR2 sequences are SGHRS and YFSETQ. The CDR3, as DNA: TGCGCCAGCAGCTCCTGGGGACAGCTTGAGTCGGGAGGCTACACCTTC. Protein sequence: CASSSWGQLESGGYTF.